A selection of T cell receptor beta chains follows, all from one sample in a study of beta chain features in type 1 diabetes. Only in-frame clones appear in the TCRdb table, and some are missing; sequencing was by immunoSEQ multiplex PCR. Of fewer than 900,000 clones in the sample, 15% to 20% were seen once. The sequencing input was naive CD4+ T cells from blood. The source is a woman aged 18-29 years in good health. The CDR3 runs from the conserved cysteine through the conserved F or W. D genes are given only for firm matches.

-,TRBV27,CASSLWGTYEQYF
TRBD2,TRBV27,CACKTSGTNTGELFF
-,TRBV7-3,CAGLDGEKQETQYF
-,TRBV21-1,CARWNPRDRKRLNSTDTQYF
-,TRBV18,CASSPQGRHEKLFF
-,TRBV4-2,CASSQDGGKRAPQHF
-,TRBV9,CASSVGGESYEQYF
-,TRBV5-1,CASSFGVNEQFF
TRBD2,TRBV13,CASSLTALYGTSGREETQYF
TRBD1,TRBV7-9,CASSPGQVLAEAFF
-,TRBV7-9,CASSLGPQPQHF
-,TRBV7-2,CASSLEGRLTDTQYF
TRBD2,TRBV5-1,CASSLAGGNTGELFF
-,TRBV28,CASSFRQNPGSGTRNEQFF
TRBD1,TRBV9,CASSPRQGVGDTQYF
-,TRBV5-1,CASSLLDRATSEQFF
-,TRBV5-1,CASSVTGEKLFF
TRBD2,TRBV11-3,CASSLGGTSGYNEQFF
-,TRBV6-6,CASRPGPAYEQYF
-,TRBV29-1,CSVDPGSGANVLTF